Listed below are T cell receptor beta chains from one sample, sequenced in a study of early T cells in non-severe SARS-CoV-2 infection. Via MiXCR, TCRdb re-called the 5' RACE reads, giving one row per CDR3 protein. The table has about 69,000 distinct CDR3 sequences, 10% to 15% seen once. The source material was whole blood. These receptors were collected from an adult who was a healthcare worker with PCR-confirmed SARS-CoV-2 infection or an uninfected control (not recorded which). Each CDR3 is given with its conserved first and last residue.

v_call,cdr3_aa
TRBV2,CASRPGLAAFRGGEQFF
TRBV18,CASSPPGTVETQYF
TRBV20-1,CSARDRRQGGATEAFF
TRBV5-1,CASSLAWQNTEAFF
TRBV7-9,CASGPRRQTGNTIYF
TRBV13,CASSYRSGGNTGELFF
TRBV6-5,CASSYLGGAAKNIQYF
TRBV7-3,CASSSRQGPTNEKLFF
TRBV6-2/TRBV6-3,CASNRAGGYEQFF
TRBV11-2,CASSSNPRFLTGELFF
TRBV20-1,CSASPSDRGLTDTQYF
TRBV10-3,CAISDRETQYF
TRBV29-1,CSVEVPNEQFF
TRBV12-3/TRBV12-4,CASSLWDGANYGYTF
TRBV11-2,CASSSFATGTYEQYF
TRBV11-2,CASSPRPQETQYF
TRBV7-2,CASSYSGGQNIQYF
TRBV5-1,CASSLQTGVEPQHF
TRBV30,CAWSVLWGHIKDSPLHF
TRBV7-2,CASSLAGGGADTQYF
TRBV6-5,CASSWGIGTDTQYF
TRBV25-1,CASSDVRGGPTDTQYF
TRBV2,CASSDPVSAYGYTF
TRBV7-2,CASSYGAGYEQYF
TRBV10-2,CASMRNTEAFF
TRBV12-3/TRBV12-4,CASRLSGGKGDTQYF
TRBV5-1,CASSVGSYEQYF
TRBV12-3/TRBV12-4,CASSLLEGGPAFF
TRBV5-1,CASRSDSLSYNEQFF
TRBV27,CATAPGTGGSYEQYF
TRBV29-1,CSVSGQGYEQYF
TRBV7-9,CASSSLAGVSETQYF
TRBV10-3,CAISETTGVPYEQYF
TRBV7-8,CASSLYLSPGGRYNYGYTF
TRBV12-3/TRBV12-4,CASSFGTVLHF
TRBV15,CATSRLWGDYGYTF
TRBV9,CASSLGGDTQYF
TRBV20-1,CSGRKDTDTQYF
TRBV18,CASSHGISGANVLTF
TRBV3-1,CASTQQGASTEAFF
TRBV6-6,CASKSPGELSF
TRBV5-1,CASSTGQANTEAFF
TRBV2,CASIMTDLNTEAFF